The 26 T cell receptor beta chains below all came from one sample that was sequenced in a study of blood T cell repertoires in COVID-19. Method: immunoSEQ multiplex PCR; TCRdb's copy keeps in-frame clones and lacks some. The table shows about 130,000 clones, with 60% to 80% occurring only once. The sequenced sample consisted of peripheral blood. The receptors stem from a man in his sixties with acute or convalescent COVID-19.

CDR3 coding DNA: TGTGCCAGCAGCTTCGAGATATCACGGTACCAAGAGACCCAGTACTTC. It yields the protein CASSFEISRYQETQYF. V usage is TRBV7-9 and J usage is TRBJ2-5, with D hard to call. Trimming stripped 3 bases from V and 0 bases from J, with 14 bases between. Germline CDR1 is SEHNR and CDR2 is FQNEAQ (reference sequence). The CDR3 length is 16 residues.

The chain combines TRBV4-1 with TRBJ1-1; TRBD1 is a possible D gene (5 bases). The CDR3 length is 16 residues. The V gene lost 1 base and the J gene lost 5 bases, with 17 bases spanning the gap. Germline V gene lookup returns CDR1 MGHRA and CDR2 YSYEKL. CDR3: CASSQGPLRAGTEAFF. The CDR3 nucleotides read TGCGCCAGCAGCCAAGGACCGCTCAGGGCAGGGACTGAAGCTTTCTTT.

V and J are TRBV7-9 and TRBJ1-2; 7 bases are shared with TRBD1. Looked up from germline, CDR1 is SEHNR and CDR2 is FQNEAQ (reference sequence). The CDR3 sequence is 17 residues long. V lost 3 bases and J lost 0; bases outside the gene matches: 10. The CDR3 DNA reads TGTGCCAGCAGCTTTCCAAGACAGGGTCAAACTAACTATGGCTACACCTTC. This gives the protein CASSFPRQGQTNYGYTF.

The chain joins TRBV7-2 to TRBJ1-5, with TRBD1 as a possible D gene (5 bases). The CDR3 length is 17 residues. Germline values: CDR1 SGHTA, CDR2 FQGNSA. Trimming shortened V by 4 bases and J by 2 bases, and 18 bases separated the two germline ends. CDR3 residues: CASSSPIGAPGNQPQHF. Here the CDR3 DNA reads TGTGCCAGCAGCTCCCCTATAGGGGCGCCGGGCAATCAGCCCCAGCATTTT. The whole variable domain, remainder taken from reference TRBV7-2 and TRBJ1-5, is GAGVSQSPSNKVTEKGKDVELRCDPISGHTALYWYRQSLGQGLEFLIYFQGNSAPDKSGLPSDRFSAERTGGSVSTLTIQRTQQEDSAVYLCASSSPIGAPGNQPQHFGDGTRLSIL.

This chain connects TRBV30 to TRBJ1-4; D possibly corresponds to TRBD1 (6 bases). CDR3 length equals 14 residues. V shed 2 bases and J shed 5 bases, with 12 bases lying between them. Germline CDR1 reads GTSNPN; CDR2 reads SVGIG (reference sequence). In DNA form, the CDR3 reads TGTGCCTGGAGTACAGGGTCGCGGAATGAAAAACTGTTTTTT. This codes for CAWSTGSRNEKLFF.

The chain recombines TRBV25-1 with TRBJ2-2; 9 bases map to TRBD2. This CDR3 contains 16 residues. Per germline, CDR1 MGHDK and CDR2 SYGVNS. J was trimmed by 5 bases and V by 3 bases; bases with no gene match: 7. The CDR3 is CASSERGGIVTGELFF. CDR3 coding DNA: TGTGCCAGCAGTGAGCGGGGGGGTATCGTAACCGGGGAGCTGTTTTTT.

This clone is medium-sized (0.01 to 0.1%) in the sample. This chain links TRBV7-8 with TRBJ2-4, with D possibly being TRBD2 (5 bases). Germline V gene lookup returns CDR1 SGHVS and CDR2 FQNEAQ. The V gene lost 1 base and the J gene lost 6 bases, with 16 bases spanning the gap. This CDR3 comprises 16 residues. This CDR3 is CASSLEALYLANIQYF. The CDR3 DNA reads as TGTGCCAGCAGCTTAGAGGCCCTCTATCTAGCAAACATTCAGTACTTC.

J is TRBJ1-2 and V is TRBV28; the D is unclear. Trimming cost V 2 bases and J 2 bases, with 9 bases left between them. CDR1 and CDR2 from the germline V gene are MDHEN and SYDVKM. The CDR3 is made up of 14 amino acids. The CDR3 nucleotides read TGTGCCAGCAGTTTACCACAGTTGAACTATGGCTACACCTTC. Encoded protein: CASSLPQLNYGYTF.

This chain connects TRBV2 to TRBJ1-1, with D perhaps matching TRBD1 (6 bases). CDR1 and CDR2 from the germline V gene are SNHLY and FYNNEI. This CDR3 is built from 13 residues. V shed 4 bases and J shed 1 base, with 7 bases lying between them. The CDR3 loop is CASSGGRNTEAFF. The CDR3 DNA is TGTGCCAGCAGTGGGGGGCGGAACACTGAAGCTTTCTTT.

This chain uses TRBV2 with TRBJ2-2, with D perhaps TRBD2 (6 bases). CDR3 size: 15 residues. Germline CDR1 SNHLY, CDR2 FYNNEI. The ends were cut back, 1 base at V and 6 bases at J, with 12 bases in the middle. This CDR3 is CASSEEEPGAGELFF. The CDR3, as DNA: TGTGCCAGCAGTGAAGAAGAACCGGGGGCCGGGGAGCTGTTTTTT.

The chain joins TRBV6-2 or TRBV6-3 to TRBJ1-5; TRBD1 is a possible D gene (6 bases). Between the trimmed V and J ends, which lost 2 bases and 0 bases, there was a span of 8 bases. Germline V CDR1 and CDR2: MNHEY, SVGEGT. The CDR3 has 15 amino acids. CDR3 nucleotides: TGTGCCAGCAGTTACGGACAGCATAGCAATCAGCCCCAGCATTTT. It is translated as CASSYGQHSNQPQHF.

V gene TRBV30 combines with J gene TRBJ1-6; no reliable D call. The CDR3 runs to 15 residues. The ends were cut back, 6 bases at V and 7 bases at J, with 19 bases in the middle. Germline V gives CDR1 GTSNPN, CDR2 SVGIG (reference sequence). Here the CDR3 DNA reads TGTGCCTGCACCGTTGGAGCTCTAGAAAATTCACCCCTCCACTTT. This gives the protein CACTVGALENSPLHF.

V gene TRBV24-1 combines with J gene TRBJ2-5; D may be TRBD1 (6 bases). The germline V and J ends were trimmed by 4 bases and 5 bases, with 16 bases remaining between them. Germline V gene lookup returns CDR1 KGHDR and CDR2 SFDVKD. The CDR3 consists of 15 residues. The CDR3 DNA is TGTGCCACCAGTGACCGAGGACAGCCTCGGGAGACCCAGTACTTC. Its translation is CATSDRGQPRETQYF.

The CDR3 is CASSQGTGQGPDTQYF. CDR3 DNA: TGTGCCAGCAGCCAAGGGACGGGACAGGGTCCAGATACGCAGTATTTT. This chain uses TRBV3-1 (or the pseudogene TRBV3-2) with TRBJ2-3, with 9 nucleotides matching TRBD1. Unmatched junction bases numbered 6, after V lost 1 base and J lost 4 bases. The CDR3 spans 16 residues. Germline loops: CDR1 LGHDT, CDR2 YNNKEL (reference sequence).

The chain couples TRBV11-3 to TRBJ1-5; D possibly corresponds to TRBD1 (6 bases). Germline lookup yields CDR1 SGHNT and CDR2 YENEEA. V was shortened by 0 bases and J by 4 bases, with 22 bases between the two germline ends. This CDR3 region has 19 residues. CDR3: CASSLDRFTGRNLNQPQHF. CDR3 nucleotides: TGTGCCAGCAGCTTAGATCGATTTACAGGGCGGAACCTGAATCAGCCCCAGCATTTT.

The V gene is TRBV6-6, the J gene TRBJ2-7; 11 bases are shared with TRBD2. The V segment lost 2 bases and the J segment 6 bases; nucleotides outside the gene matches: 6. The germline V gene has CDR1 MNHNY and CDR2 SVGAGI (reference sequence). The CDR3 loop spans 15 amino acids. CDR3 bases: TGTGCCAGCAGTTACGGTAGCGGGAGGGCCTCCGAGCAGTACTTC. Translating it yields CASSYGSGRASEQYF.

This clone has a single count. The CDR3 protein is CASSLRDKYSPLHF. DNA for the CDR3: TGTGCCAGCAGCTTGCGGGACAAATATTCACCCCTCCACTTT. The chain recombines TRBV5-6 with TRBJ1-6, with a possible D match to TRBD1 (6 bases). Germline-derived CDR1 and CDR2 are SGHDT and YYEEEE. CDR3 size: 14 residues. V gave up 1 base and J gave up 8 bases, with 10 bases separating them.

The chain links TRBV18 to TRBJ2-1; 7 positions match TRBD1. This CDR3 has 14 amino acids. Unmatched junction bases numbered 13, after V lost 4 bases and J lost 13 bases. Germline loops: CDR1 KGHSH, CDR2 LQKENI. CDR3 sequence (DNA): TGTGCCAGCTCACTATCGGAACAGGGGCGGGTTCAGTTCTTC. It is translated as CASSLSEQGRVQFF.

The chain recombines TRBV27 with TRBJ2-3; D remains ambiguous. The CDR3 is 13 residues long. V was cut by 1 base and J by 6 bases, with 8 bases left in between. The V gene's germline CDR1 is MNHEY and CDR2 SMNVEV (reference sequence). The CDR3 nucleotides are TGTGCCAGCAGTTTATGGTCCGAGGATACGCAGTATTTT. Its protein product is CASSLWSEDTQYF.

The chain uses TRBV27 and TRBJ2-6, with D hard to call. This CDR3 has 15 residues. From germline, CDR1 is MNHEY and CDR2 SMNVEV (reference sequence). Trimming took off 5 bases at V and 2 bases at J, with 10 bases between the two ends. This CDR3 reads CASSRPTAGANVLTF. The CDR3 nucleotides are TGTGCCAGCAGTCGACCAACAGCTGGGGCCAACGTCCTGACTTTC.

V usage is TRBV10-1 and J usage is TRBJ2-7; tentatively, D is TRBD2 (5 bases). Germline CDR1 and CDR2: WNHNN and SYGVQD (reference sequence). V lost 4 bases and J 3 bases, leaving 13 bases between the germline ends. The CDR3 is 14 residues long. CDR3 coding DNA: TGCGCCAGCAGTGCGGGCCCTGGACTCTACGAGCAGTACTTC. This codes for CASSAGPGLYEQYF.

This chain links TRBV5-5 with TRBJ1-1; 9 bases agree with TRBD1. The CDR3 totals 14 residues. The V and J ends lost 5 bases and 3 bases, in that order; junction bases with no gene match: 5. Germline V gives CDR1 SGHKS, CDR2 YYEKEE (reference sequence). The CDR3 bases are TGTGCCAGCAGGTATGGGACAGGGTACACTGAAGCTTTCTTT. Translation gives CASRYGTGYTEAFF.

The count of this clone is one. V gene TRBV19 combines with J gene TRBJ1-2; the match to TRBD1 covers 8 bases. The CDR3 loop spans 13 amino acids. Trimming took 3 bases from V and 8 from J; bases not matched to a gene: 5. Germline lookup yields CDR1 LNHDA and CDR2 SQIVND (reference sequence). CDR3 sequence: CASSMGDRPGYTF. CDR3 DNA: TGTGCCAGTAGTATGGGGGACAGGCCAGGCTACACCTTC.

This clone was observed a handful of times. The chain employs TRBV12-3 or TRBV12-4 and TRBJ1-2; D unclear. Deletions cut 7 bases from V and 6 bases from J, with 15 bases between. CDR3 size: 13 residues. The CDR3 spells CASKTGLGDGYTF. The CDR3 DNA follows: TGTGCCAGCAAAACCGGCCTAGGAGATGGCTACACCTTC.

V is TRBV3-1 (or the pseudogene TRBV3-2) and J is TRBJ2-1; 8 bases agree with TRBD2. The ends lost 1 base at V and 6 bases at J; junction bases unmatched: 20. The CDR3 consists of 20 residues. Germline V gives CDR1 LGHDT, CDR2 YNNKEL (reference sequence). CDR3 region: CASSQGLARVLAGYGNEQFF. CDR3 sequence (DNA): TGTGCCAGCAGCCAAGGACTGGCAAGGGTCCTAGCGGGTTATGGCAATGAGCAGTTCTTC.

The chain uses TRBV6-5 and TRBJ1-4; 7 positions match TRBD1. The ends lost 4 bases at V and 6 bases at J; junction bases unmatched: 2. The CDR3 loop spans 13 amino acids. The V gene's germline CDR1 is MNHEY and CDR2 SVGAGI. CDR3 sequence reads: CASSWDSYEKLFF. The CDR3 DNA is TGTGCCAGCAGTTGGGACAGCTATGAAAAACTGTTTTTT.